This TCR beta chain comes out of a study of CD8+ T cells in alopecia areata. Trimming left V 7 bases short and J 5 bases short, with 6 bases between. This CDR3 is 11 amino acids long. CDR1 and CDR2 (germline): MNHEY, SVGAGI. RNA was isolated and reverse transcribed to cDNA, the sequencing template. Clones were read by immunoSEQ multiplex PCR, and TCRdb kept only the in-frame ones, dropping some. The data contain about 190,000 clones, around 60% of them seen just once; the ten biggest clones take up about 1.3%. Indicated treatment: oral pan-JAK inhibitor, 5-10 mg twice daily. This receptor was identified in a human donor with alopecia areata. Sample: CD4+ T cells sorted from blood, taken between weeks 47 and 50, from a patient treated with tofacitinib. The gene calls are TRBV6-5 and TRBJ2-1; D remains ambiguous. The CDR3, as DNA: TGTGCCAGCACCGACCACAATGAGCAGTTCTTC. Its translation is CASTDHNEQFF.